This T cell receptor (beta chain) was documented in a study of control samples from healthy donors and cancer patients. Clones were sequenced by immunoSEQ multiplex PCR, and TCRdb holds only the in-frame ones, with some missing. The sample lists 390,000 or so clones, around 90% occurring once. Germline lookup yields CDR1 SGHRS and CDR2 YFSETQ. The CDR3 consists of 15 residues. The V gene end was trimmed by 4 bases and the J gene end by 7 bases; junction bases not matched to a gene: 8. The origin of this receptor is a man aged 35 to 55 with head and neck cancer. The sequenced sample consisted of PBMCs. The chain uses TRBV5-1 and TRBJ1-6; 7 bases align to TRBD1. CDR3 sequence: CASSPGTEINSPLHF. In DNA, the CDR3 is TGCGCCAGCAGCCCGGGGACAGAGATAAATTCACCCCTCCACTTT.